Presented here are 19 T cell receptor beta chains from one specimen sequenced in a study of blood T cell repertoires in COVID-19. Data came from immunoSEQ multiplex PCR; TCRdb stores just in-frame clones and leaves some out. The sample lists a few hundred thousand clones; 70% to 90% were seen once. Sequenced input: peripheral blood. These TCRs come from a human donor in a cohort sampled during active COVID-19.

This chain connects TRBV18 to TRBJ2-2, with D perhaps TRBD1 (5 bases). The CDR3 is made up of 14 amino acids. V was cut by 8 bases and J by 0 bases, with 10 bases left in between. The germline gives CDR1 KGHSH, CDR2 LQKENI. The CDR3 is CASLQAPNTGELFF. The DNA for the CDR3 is TGTGCCAGCCTACAGGCCCCGAACACCGGGGAGCTGTTTTTT.

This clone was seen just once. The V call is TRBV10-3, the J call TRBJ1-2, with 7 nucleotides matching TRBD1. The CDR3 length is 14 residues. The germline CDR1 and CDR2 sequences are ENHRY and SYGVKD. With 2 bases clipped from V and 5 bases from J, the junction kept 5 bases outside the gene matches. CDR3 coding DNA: TGTGCCATCAGTGAGGGCAGGGGGACGTATGGCTACACCTTC. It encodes CAISEGRGTYGYTF.

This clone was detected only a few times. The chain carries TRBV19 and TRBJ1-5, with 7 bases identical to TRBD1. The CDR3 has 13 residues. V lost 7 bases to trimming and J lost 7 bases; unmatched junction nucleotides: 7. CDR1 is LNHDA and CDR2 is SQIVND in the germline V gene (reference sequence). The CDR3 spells CASTNRGGQPQHF. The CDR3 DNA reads TGTGCCAGTACCAACAGGGGCGGACAGCCCCAGCATTTT.

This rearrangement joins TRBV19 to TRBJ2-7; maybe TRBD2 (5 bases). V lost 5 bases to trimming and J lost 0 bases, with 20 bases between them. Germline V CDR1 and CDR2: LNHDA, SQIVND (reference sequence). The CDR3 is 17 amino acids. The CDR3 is CASSPRRAARSSYEQYF. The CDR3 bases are TGTGCCAGTAGTCCCCGGCGGGCAGCCAGAAGCTCCTACGAGCAGTACTTC.

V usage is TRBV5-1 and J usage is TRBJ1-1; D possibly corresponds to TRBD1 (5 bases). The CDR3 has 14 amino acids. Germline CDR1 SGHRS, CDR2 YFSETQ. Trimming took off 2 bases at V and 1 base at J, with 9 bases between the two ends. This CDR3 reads CASSLFGANTEAFF. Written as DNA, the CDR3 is TGCGCCAGCAGCTTATTTGGGGCGAACACTGAAGCTTTCTTT.

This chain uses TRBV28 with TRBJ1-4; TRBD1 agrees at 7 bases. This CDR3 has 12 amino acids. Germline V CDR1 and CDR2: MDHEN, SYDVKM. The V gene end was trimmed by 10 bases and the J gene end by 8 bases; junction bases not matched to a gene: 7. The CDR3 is CATKTGREKLFF. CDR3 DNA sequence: TGTGCCACAAAGACAGGGAGGGAAAAACTGTTTTTT.

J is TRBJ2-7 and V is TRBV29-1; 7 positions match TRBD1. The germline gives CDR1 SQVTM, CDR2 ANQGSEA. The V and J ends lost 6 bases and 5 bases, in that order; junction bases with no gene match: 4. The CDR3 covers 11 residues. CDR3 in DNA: TGCAGCGTCGAAACAGGGGACGAGCAGTACTTC. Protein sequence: CSVETGDEQYF.

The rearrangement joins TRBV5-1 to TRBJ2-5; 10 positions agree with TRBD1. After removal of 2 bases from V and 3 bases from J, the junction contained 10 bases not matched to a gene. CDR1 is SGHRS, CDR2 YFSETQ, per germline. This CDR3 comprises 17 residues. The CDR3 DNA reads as TGCGCCAGCAGCTTACGTTCTATGGACAGGGGGAAAGAGACCCAGTACTTC. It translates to CASSLRSMDRGKETQYF.

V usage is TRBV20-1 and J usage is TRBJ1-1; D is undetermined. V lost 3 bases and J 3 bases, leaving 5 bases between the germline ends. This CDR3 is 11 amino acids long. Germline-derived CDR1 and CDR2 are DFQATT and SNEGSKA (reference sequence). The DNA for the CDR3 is TGCAGTGCTAGTTATCACACTGAAGCTTTCTTT. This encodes CSASYHTEAFF.

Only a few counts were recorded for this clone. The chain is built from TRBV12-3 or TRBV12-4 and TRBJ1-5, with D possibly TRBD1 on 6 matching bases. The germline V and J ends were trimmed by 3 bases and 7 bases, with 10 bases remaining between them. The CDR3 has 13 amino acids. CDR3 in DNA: TGTGCCAGCAGTTTTCACAGGGACCAGCCCCAGCATTTT. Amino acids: CASSFHRDQPQHF.

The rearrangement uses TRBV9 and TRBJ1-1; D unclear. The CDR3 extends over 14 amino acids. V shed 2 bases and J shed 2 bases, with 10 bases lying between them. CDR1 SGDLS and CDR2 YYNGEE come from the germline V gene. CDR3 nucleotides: TGTGCCAGCAGCGTGGATGGGAGAAACACTGAAGCTTTCTTT. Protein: CASSVDGRNTEAFF.

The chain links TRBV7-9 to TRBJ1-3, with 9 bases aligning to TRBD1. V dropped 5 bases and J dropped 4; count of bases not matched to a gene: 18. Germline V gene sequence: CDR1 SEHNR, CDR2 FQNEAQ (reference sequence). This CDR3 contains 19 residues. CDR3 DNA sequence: TGTGCCAGCAGCGATCCATGGGGGACAGGGCAAATTCTAGGAAACACCATATATTTT. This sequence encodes CASSDPWGTGQILGNTIYF.

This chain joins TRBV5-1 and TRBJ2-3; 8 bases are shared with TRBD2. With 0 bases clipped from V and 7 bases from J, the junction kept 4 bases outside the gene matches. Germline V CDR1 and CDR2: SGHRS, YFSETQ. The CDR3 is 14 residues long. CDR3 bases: TGCGCCAGCAGCTTGGATGGTAGCGGGAATACGCAGTATTTT. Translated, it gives CASSLDGSGNTQYF.

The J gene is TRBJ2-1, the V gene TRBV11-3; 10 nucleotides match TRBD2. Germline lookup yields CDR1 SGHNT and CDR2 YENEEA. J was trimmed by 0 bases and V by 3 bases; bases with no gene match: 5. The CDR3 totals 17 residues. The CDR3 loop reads CASSFSSGGVSYNEQFF. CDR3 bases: TGTGCCAGCAGCTTCTCCAGCGGGGGGGTCTCCTACAATGAGCAGTTCTTC.

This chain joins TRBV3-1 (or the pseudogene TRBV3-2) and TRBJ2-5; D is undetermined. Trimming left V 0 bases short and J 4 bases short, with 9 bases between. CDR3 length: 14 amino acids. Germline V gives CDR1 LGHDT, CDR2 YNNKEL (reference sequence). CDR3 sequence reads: CASSQDLAVETQYF. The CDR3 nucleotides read TGTGCCAGCAGCCAAGATCTGGCCGTAGAGACCCAGTACTTC.

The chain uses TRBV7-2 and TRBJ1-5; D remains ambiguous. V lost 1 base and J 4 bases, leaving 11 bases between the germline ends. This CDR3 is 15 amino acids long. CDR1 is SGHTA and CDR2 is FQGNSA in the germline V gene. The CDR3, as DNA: TGTGCCAGCAGCTTAGGAGAGGCTTGGAATCAGCCCCAGCATTTT. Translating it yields CASSLGEAWNQPQHF.

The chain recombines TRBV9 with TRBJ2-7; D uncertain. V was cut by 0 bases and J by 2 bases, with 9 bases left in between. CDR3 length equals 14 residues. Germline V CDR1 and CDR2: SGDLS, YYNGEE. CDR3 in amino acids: CASSVGPRTYEQYF. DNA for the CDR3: TGTGCCAGCAGCGTAGGGCCTAGGACCTACGAGCAGTACTTC.

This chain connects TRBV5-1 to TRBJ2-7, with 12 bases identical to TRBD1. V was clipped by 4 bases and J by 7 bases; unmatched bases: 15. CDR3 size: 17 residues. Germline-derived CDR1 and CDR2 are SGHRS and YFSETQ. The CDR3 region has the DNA TGCGCCAGCAGCCGCATCTCGGCTGGGACAGGGGGCCGAGAGCAGTACTTC. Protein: CASSRISAGTGGREQYF. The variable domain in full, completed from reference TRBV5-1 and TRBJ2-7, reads KAGVTQTPRYLIKTRGQQVTLSCSPISGHRSVSWYQQTPGQGLQFLFEYFSETQRNKGNFPGRFSGRQFSNSRSEMNVSTLELGDSALYLCASSRISAGTGGREQYFGPGTRLTVT.

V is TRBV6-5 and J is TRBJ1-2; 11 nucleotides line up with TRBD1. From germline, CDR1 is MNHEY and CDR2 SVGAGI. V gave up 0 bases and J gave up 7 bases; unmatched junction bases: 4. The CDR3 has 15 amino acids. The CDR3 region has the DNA TGTGCCAGCAGTTACTCGAGGGACAGGGGGTTTGGCTACACCTTC. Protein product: CASSYSRDRGFGYTF.